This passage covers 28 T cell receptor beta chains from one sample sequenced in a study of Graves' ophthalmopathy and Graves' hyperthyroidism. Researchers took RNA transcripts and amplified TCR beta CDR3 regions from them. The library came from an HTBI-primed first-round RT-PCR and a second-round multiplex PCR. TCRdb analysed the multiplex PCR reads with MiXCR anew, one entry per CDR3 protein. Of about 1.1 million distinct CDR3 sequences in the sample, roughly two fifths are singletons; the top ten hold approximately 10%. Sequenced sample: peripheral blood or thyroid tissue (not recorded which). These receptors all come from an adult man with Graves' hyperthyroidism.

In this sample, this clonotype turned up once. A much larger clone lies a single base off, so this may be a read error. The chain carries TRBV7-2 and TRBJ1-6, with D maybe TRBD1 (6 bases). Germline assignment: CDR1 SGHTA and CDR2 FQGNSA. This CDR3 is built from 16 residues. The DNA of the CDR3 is TGTGCCAGCAGCTTAGGTCCGACAGGTCCCCAATCACCCCCCCACTTT. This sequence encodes CASSLGPTGPQSPPHF.

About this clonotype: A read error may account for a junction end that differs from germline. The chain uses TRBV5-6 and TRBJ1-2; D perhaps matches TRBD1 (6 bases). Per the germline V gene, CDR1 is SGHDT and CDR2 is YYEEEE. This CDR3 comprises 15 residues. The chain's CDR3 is CASSRRRTAPYVYTF. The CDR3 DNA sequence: TGTGCCAGCAGCCGCCGGAGGACAGCCCCCTATGTCTACACCTTC.

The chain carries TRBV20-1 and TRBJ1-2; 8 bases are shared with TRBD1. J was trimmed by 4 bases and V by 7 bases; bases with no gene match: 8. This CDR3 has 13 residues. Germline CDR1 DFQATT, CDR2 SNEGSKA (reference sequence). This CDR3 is CSGLTGAGYGYTF. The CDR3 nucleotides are TGCAGTGGGCTGACAGGGGCTGGCTATGGCTACACCTTC.

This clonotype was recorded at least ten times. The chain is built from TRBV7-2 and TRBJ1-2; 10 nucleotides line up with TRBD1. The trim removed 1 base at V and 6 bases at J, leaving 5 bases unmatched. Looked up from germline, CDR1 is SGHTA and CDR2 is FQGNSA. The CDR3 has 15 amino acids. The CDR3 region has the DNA TGTGCCAGCAGCTTAGAGACAGGGGGCTTTGATGGCTACACCTTC. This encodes CASSLETGGFDGYTF.

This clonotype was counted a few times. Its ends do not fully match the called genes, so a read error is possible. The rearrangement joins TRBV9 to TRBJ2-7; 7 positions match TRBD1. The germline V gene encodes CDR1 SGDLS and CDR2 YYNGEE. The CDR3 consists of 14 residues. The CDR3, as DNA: TGTACCAGCAGTCCCAGACAGGGAAACTACGAGCAGTACTTC. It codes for CTSSPRQGNYEQYF.

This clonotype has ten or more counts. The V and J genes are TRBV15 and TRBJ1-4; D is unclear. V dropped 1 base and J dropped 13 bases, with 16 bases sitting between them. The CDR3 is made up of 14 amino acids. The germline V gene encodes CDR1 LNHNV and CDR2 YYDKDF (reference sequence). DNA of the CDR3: TGTGCCACCAGCAGAGCGCTTTTCGGGGTTGGACTGTTTTTT. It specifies CATSRALFGVGLFF.

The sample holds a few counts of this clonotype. The CDR3: CAPGGQGSNYGYTF. CDR3 DNA sequence: TGCGCACCGGGGGGACAGGGATCGAACTATGGCTACACCTTC. The gene calls are TRBV10-1 and TRBJ1-2; 9 nucleotides line up with TRBD1. CDR1 is WNHNN and CDR2 is SYGVQD in the germline V gene (reference sequence). This CDR3 comprises 14 residues.

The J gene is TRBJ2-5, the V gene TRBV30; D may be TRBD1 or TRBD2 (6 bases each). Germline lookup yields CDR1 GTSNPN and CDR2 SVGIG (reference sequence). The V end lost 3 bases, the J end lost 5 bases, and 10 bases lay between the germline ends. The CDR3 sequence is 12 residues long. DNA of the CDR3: TGTGCCTGGAGGGGGGGCGTTGAGACCCAGTACTTC. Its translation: CAWRGGVETQYF. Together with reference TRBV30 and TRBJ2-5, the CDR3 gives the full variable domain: SQTIHQWPATLVQPVGSPLSLECTVEGTSNPNLYWYRQAAGRGLQLLFYSVGIGQISSEVPQNLSASRPQDRQFILSSKKLLLSDSGFYLCAWRGGVETQYFGPGTRLLVL.

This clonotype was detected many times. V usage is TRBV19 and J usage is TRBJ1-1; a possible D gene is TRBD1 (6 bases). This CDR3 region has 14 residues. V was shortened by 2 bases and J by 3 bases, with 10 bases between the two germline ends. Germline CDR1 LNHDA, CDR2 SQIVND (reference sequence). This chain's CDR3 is CASSIRGPHTEAFF. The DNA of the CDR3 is TGTGCCAGTAGTATACGGGGGCCACACACTGAAGCTTTCTTT. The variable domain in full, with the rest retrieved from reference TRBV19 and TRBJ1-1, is DGGITQSPKYLFRKEGQNVTLSCEQNLNHDAMYWYRQDPGQGLRLIYYSQIVNDFQKGDIAEGYSVSREKKESFPLTVTSAQKNPTAFYLCASSIRGPHTEAFFGQGTRLTVV.

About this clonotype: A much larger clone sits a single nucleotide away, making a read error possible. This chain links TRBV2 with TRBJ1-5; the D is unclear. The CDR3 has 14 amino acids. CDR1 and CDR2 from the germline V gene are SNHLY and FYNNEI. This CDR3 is CAGSEESYSGPQHF. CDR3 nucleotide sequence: TGTGCCGGCAGTGAAGAAAGTTACTCGGGGCCCCAGCATTTT.

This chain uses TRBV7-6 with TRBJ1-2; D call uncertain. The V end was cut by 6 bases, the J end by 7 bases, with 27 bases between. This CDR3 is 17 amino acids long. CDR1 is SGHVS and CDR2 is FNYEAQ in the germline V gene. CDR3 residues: CASSSGLTLNQGGGYTF. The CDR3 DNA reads TGTGCCAGCAGTTCTGGACTAACACTCAACCAAGGTGGTGGCTACACCTTC.

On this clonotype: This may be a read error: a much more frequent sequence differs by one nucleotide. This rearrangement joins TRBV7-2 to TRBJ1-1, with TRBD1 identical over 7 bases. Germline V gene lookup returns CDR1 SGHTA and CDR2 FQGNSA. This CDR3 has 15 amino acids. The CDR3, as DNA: TGTGCCGGCAGCGCCCGACAGGGCTTCATCACTGAAGCTTTCTTT. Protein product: CAGSARQGFITEAFF.

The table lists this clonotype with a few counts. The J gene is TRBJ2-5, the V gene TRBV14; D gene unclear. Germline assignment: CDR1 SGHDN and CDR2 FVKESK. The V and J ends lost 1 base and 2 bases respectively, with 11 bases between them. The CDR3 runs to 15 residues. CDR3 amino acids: CASSQVLAVQETQYF. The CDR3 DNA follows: TGTGCCAGCAGCCAAGTTTTGGCAGTACAAGAGACCCAGTACTTC.

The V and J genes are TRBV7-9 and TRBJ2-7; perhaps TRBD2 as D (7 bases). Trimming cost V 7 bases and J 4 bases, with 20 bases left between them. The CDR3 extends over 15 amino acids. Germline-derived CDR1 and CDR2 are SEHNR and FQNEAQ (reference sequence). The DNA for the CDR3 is TGTGCCAGCAACCAAGAGGGGGGAGGGGGTTACGAGCAGTACTTC. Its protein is CASNQEGGGGYEQYF.

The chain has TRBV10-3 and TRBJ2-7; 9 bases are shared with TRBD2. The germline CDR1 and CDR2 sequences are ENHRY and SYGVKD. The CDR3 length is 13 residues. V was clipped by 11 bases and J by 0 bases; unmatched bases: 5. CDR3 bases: TGTGCCCTCGATAGCGGGAGCTCCTACGAGCAGTACTTC. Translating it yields CALDSGSSYEQYF.

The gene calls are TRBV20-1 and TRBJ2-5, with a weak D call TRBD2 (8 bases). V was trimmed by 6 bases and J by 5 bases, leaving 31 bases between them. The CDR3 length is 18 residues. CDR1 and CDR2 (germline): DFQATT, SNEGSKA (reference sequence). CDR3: CSARSRGTSFRKGETQYF. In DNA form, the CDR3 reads TGCAGTGCCAGATCCAGGGGGACTAGTTTCCGGAAGGGGGAGACCCAGTACTTC.

CDR3 nucleotides: TGTGCCAGCAGTGGGGCGAGGCCAGACTCCTACGAGCAGTACTTC. As protein: CASSGARPDSYEQYF. This chain links TRBV6-1 with TRBJ2-7, with unresolved D. Germline CDR1 is MNHNS and CDR2 is SASEGT. The CDR3 is made up of 15 amino acids. The V and J ends lost 4 bases and 0 bases respectively, with 13 bases between them.

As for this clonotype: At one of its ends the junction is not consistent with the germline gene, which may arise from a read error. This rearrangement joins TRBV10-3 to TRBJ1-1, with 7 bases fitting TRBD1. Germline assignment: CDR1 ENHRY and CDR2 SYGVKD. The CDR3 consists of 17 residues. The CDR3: CASSYEPTQGKYTEAFF. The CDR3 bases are TGTGCCAGCAGTTACGAACCTACACAGGGGAAGTACACTGAAGCTTTCTTT.

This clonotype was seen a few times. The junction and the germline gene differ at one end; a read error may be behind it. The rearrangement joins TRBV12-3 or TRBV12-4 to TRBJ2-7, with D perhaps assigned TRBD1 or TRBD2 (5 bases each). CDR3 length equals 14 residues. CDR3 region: CASSLRAGWYEQCF. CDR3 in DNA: TGTGCCAGCAGTTTGAGGGCAGGGTGGTACGAGCAGTGCTTC.

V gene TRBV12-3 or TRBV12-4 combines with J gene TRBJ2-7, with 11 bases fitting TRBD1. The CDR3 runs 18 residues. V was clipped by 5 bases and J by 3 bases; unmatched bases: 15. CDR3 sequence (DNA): TGTGCCAGCAGTGCATCCGGGACAGGGGGGGCTAAACTCTACGAGCAGTACTTC. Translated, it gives CASSASGTGGAKLYEQYF.

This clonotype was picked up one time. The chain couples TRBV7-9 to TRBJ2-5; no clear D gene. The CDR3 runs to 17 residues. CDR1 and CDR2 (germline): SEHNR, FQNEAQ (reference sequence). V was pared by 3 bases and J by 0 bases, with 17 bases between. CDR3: CASSLHASSVYQETQYF. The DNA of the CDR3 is TGTGCCAGCAGCTTGCATGCCAGCTCGGTGTACCAAGAGACCCAGTACTTC.

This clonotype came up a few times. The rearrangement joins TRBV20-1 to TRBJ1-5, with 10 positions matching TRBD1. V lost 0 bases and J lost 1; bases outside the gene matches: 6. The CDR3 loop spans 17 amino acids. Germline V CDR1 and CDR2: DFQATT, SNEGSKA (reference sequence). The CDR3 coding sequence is TGCAGTGCTAGAGATCCCGACAGGGGGCGAAGCAATCAGCCCCAGCATTTT. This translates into CSARDPDRGRSNQPQHF.

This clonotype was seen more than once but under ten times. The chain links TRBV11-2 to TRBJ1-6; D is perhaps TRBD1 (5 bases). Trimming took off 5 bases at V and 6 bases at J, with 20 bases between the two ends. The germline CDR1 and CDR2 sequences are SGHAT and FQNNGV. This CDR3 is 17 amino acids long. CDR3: CASSQLGAGTSNSPLHF. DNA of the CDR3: TGTGCCAGCAGCCAATTAGGGGCAGGGACTTCTAATTCACCCCTCCACTTT.

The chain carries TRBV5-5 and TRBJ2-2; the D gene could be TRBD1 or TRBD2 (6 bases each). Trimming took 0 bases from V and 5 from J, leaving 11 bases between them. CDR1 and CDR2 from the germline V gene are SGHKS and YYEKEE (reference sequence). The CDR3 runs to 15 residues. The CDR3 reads CASSLGGARTGELFF. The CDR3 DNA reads TGTGCCAGCAGCTTGGGGGGGGCGAGGACCGGGGAGCTGTTTTTT.

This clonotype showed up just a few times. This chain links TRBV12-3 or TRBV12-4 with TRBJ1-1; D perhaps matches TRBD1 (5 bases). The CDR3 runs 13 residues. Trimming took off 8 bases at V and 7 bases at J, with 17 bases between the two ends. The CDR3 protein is CASGGSGGIEAFF. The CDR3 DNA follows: TGTGCCAGCGGGGGTAGTGGGGGGATTGAAGCTTTCTTT.

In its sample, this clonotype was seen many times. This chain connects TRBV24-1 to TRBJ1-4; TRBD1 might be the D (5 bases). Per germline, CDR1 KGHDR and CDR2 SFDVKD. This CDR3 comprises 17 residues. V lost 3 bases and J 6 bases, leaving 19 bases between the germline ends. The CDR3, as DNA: TGTGCCACCAGTGATCCCCGGGACGGGGGGTCTCATGAAAAACTGTTTTTT. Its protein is CATSDPRDGGSHEKLFF.

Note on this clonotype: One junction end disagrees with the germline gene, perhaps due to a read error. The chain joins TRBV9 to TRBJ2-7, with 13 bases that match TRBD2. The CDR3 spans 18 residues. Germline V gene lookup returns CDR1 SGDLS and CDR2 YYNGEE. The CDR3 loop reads CASSESRGLAGSPREQYF. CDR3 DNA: TGCGCCAGCAGTGAGTCTAGGGGACTAGCGGGATCCCCGCGTGAGCAGTACTTC.

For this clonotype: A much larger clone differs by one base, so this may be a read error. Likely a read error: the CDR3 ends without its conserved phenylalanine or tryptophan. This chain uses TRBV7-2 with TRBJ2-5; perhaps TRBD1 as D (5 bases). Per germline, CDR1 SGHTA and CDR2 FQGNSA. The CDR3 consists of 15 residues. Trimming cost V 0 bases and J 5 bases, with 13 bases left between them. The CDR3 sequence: CASSLAVTRAETQYL. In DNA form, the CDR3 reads TGTGCCAGCAGCTTAGCGGTCACCAGGGCTGAGACCCAGTACCTC.